This TCR beta chain was found in a study of blood T cell repertoires in COVID-19. Study details: Some COVID-19 samples were acute and others convalescent; all came from the United States, Italy and Spain. T cells, B-cell-depleted T cells, or PBMCs provided the cDNA or gDNA that served as material.

Authors' data handling: Counts of nucleated cells, estimated from reference gene primer amplification, were obtained. TCRdb's table, derived via immunoSEQ multiplex PCR, lists solely in-frame clones and lacks some. That table supplies the V and J calls and clone size; D and trimming were determined from the DNA. The sample yields around 170,000 clones, about nine tenths seen once. V lost 5 bases and J 11 bases, leaving 21 bases between the germline ends. The germline gives CDR1 SEHNR, CDR2 FQNEAQ (reference sequence). The CDR3 is 14 residues long. The sequence was collected from a man aged 18 to 29 who had recovered from COVID-19. Sequencing used peripheral blood. The J gene is TRBJ1-1, the V gene TRBV7-9; D is possibly TRBD1 (5 bases). CDR3 nucleotides: TGTGCCAGCAGCATGGGGGGACCGGCCGCCAGGGCTTTCTTT. Translated, it gives CASSMGGPAARAFF.